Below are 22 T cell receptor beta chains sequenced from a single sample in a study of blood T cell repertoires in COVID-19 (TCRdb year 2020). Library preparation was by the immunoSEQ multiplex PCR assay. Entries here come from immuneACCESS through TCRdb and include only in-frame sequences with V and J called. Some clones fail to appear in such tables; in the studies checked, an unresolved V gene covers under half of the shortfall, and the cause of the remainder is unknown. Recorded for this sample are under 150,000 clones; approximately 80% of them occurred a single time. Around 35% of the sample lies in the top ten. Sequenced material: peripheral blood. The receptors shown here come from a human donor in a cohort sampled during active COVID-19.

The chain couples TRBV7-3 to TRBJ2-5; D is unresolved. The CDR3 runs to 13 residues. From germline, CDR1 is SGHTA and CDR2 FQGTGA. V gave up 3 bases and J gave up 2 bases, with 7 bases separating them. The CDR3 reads CASSFPEQETQYF. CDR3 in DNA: TGTGCCAGCAGCTTTCCTGAGCAAGAGACCCAGTACTTC.

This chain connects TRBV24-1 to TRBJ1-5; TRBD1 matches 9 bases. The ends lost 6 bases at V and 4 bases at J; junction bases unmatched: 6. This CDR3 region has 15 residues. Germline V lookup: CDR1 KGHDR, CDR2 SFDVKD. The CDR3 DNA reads TGTGCCACCAGTCGGGCCGGACAGGGGAATCAGCCCCAGCATTTT. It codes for CATSRAGQGNQPQHF.

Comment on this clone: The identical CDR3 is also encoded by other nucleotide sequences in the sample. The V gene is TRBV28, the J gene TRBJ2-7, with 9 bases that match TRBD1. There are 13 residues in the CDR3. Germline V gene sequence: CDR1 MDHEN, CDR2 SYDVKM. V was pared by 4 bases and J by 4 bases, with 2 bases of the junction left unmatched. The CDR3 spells CASSSGQGYEQYF. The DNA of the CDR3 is TGTGCCAGCAGTTCGGGACAGGGATACGAGCAGTACTTC.

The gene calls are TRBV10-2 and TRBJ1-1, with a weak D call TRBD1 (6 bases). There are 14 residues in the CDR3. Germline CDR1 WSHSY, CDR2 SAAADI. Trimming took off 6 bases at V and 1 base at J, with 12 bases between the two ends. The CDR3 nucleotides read TGCGCCAGCAGGTTAAGGACAGAGAACACTGAAGCTTTCTTT. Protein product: CASRLRTENTEAFF.

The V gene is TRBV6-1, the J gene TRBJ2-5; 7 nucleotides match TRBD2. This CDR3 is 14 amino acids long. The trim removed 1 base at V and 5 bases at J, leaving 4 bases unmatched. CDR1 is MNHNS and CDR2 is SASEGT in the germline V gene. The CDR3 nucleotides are TGTGCCAGCAGTGAAGAAGCGGGGTGGGAGACCCAGTACTTC. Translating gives CASSEEAGWETQYF.

The chain's CDR3 is CASSQEIREAQYF. Here the CDR3 DNA reads TGCGCCAGCAGCCAAGAAATCCGGGAGGCGCAGTATTTT. The chain combines TRBV4-3 with TRBJ2-3; TRBD2 aligns across 7 bases. This CDR3 contains 13 residues. Per germline, CDR1 LGHNA and CDR2 YSLEER. The V segment lost 0 bases and the J segment 10 bases; nucleotides outside the gene matches: 4.

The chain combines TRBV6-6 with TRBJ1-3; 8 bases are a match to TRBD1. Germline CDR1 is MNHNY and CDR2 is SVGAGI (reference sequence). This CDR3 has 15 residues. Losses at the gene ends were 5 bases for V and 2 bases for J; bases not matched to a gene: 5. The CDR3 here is CASSLDRDAGNTIYF. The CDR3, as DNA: TGTGCCAGCAGTCTGGACAGGGATGCTGGAAACACCATATATTTT.

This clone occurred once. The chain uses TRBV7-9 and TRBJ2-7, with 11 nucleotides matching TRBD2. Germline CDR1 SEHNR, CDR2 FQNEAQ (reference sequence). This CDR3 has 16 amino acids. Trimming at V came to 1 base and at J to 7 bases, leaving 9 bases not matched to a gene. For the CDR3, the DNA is TGTGCCAGCAGCTTAGGTAGCGGGGGGGCCTTAAAAGAGCAGTACTTC. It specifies CASSLGSGGALKEQYF.

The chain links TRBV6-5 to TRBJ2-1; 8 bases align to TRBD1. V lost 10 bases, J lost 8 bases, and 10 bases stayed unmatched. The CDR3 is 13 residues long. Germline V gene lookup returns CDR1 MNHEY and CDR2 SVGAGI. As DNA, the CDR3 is TGTGCCAACCTGGACAGGGCCGCCCATGAGCAGTTCTTC. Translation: CANLDRAAHEQFF.

The CDR3: CASSPKDGKDQPQHF. DNA for the CDR3: TGTGCCAGCTCCCCGAAGGACGGGAAGGATCAGCCCCAGCATTTT. V usage is TRBV18 and J usage is TRBJ1-5; D not certain. The germline V gene has CDR1 KGHSH and CDR2 LQKENI. This CDR3 is 15 amino acids long. With 6 bases removed from V and 5 bases from J, the gap between germline ends came to 17 bases.

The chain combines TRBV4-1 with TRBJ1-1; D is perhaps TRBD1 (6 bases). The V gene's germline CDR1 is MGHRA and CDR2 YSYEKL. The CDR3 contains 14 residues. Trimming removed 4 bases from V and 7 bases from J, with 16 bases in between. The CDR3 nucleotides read TGCGCCAGCAGCCGGACAGACAGTTTAAATGAAGCTTTCTTT. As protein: CASSRTDSLNEAFF.

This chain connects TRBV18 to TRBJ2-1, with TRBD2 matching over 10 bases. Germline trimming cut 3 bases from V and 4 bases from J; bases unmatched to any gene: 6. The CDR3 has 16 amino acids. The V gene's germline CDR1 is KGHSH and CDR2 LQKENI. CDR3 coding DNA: TGTGCCAGCTCACCCAGGGTACTAGCGGGGTACAATGAGCAGTTCTTC. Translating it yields CASSPRVLAGYNEQFF.

This CDR3 is CASSPRTSGDGSDTQYF. CDR3 in DNA: TGTGCCAGCTCCCCCCGGACTAGCGGGGATGGGTCAGATACGCAGTATTTT. This rearrangement joins TRBV18 to TRBJ2-3; TRBD2 aligns across 12 bases. V was pared by 6 bases and J by 4 bases, with 11 bases of the junction left unmatched. The CDR3 consists of 17 residues. Germline values: CDR1 KGHSH, CDR2 LQKENI.

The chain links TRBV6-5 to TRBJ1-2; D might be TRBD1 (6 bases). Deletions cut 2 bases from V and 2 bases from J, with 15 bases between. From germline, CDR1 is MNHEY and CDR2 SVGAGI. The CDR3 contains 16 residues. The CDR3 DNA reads TGTGCCAGCAGTTACGGGGCAGGGGTTGGGAACTATGGCTACACCTTC. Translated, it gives CASSYGAGVGNYGYTF.

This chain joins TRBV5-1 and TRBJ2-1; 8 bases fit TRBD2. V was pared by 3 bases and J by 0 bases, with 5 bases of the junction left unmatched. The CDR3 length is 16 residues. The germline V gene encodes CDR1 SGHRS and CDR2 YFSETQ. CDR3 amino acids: CASSSGGGSSYNEQFF. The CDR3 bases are TGCGCCAGCAGCTCCGGGGGGGGAAGCTCCTACAATGAGCAGTTCTTC.

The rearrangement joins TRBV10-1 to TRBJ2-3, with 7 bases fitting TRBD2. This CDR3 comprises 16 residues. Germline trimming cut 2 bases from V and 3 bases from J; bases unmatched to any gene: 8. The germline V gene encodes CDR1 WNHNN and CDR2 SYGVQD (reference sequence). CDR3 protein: CASSELTSWKTDTQYF. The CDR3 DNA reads TGCGCCAGCAGTGAGCTGACTAGCTGGAAAACAGATACGCAGTATTTT.

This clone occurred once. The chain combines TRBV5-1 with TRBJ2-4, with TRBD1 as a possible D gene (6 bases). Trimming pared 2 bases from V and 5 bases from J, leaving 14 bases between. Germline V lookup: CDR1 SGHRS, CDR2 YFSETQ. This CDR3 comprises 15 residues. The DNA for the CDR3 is TGCGCCAGCAGCTTAGGGGGTGGGCAGCAAAACATTCAGTACTTC. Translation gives CASSLGGGQQNIQYF.

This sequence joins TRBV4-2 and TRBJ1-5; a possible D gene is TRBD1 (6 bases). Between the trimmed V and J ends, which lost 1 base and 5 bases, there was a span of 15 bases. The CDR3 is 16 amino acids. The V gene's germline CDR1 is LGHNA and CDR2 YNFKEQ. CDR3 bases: TGTGCCAGCAGCCAAGGGGCCCGAGAGGGGGATCAGCCCCAGCATTTT. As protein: CASSQGAREGDQPQHF.

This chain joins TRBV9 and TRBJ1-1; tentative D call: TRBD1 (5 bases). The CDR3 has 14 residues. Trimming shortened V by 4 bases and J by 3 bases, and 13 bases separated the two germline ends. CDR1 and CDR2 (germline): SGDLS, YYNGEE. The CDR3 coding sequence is TGTGCCAGCAGCCCCCAGGGAGGTTACACTGAAGCTTTCTTT. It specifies CASSPQGGYTEAFF.

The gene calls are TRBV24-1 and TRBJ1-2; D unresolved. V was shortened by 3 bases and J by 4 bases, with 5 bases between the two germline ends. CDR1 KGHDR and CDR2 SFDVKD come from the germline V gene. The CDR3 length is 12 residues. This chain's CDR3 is CATSDEGYGYTF. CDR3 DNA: TGTGCCACCAGTGATGAGGGCTATGGCTACACCTTC.

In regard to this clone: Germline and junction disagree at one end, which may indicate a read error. For the CDR3, the DNA is TGTGCCAGCAGCCGAGGACAGGGGACTGACGCTTTCTTT. It translates to CASSRGQGTDAFF. The chain uses TRBV3-1 (or the pseudogene TRBV3-2) and TRBJ1-1; 9 bases match TRBD1. Germline lookup yields CDR1 LGHDT and CDR2 YNNKEL (reference sequence). This CDR3 has 13 residues.

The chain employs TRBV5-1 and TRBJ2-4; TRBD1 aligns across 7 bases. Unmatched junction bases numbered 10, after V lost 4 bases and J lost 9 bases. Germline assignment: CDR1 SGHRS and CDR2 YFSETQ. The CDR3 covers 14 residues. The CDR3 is CASSQSGGEGIQYF. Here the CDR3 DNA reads TGCGCCAGCAGCCAGTCAGGGGGAGAGGGCATTCAGTACTTC. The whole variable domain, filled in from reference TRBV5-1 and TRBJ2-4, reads KAGVTQTPRYLIKTRGQQVTLSCSPISGHRSVSWYQQTPGQGLQFLFEYFSETQRNKGNFPGRFSGRQFSNSRSEMNVSTLELGDSALYLCASSQSGGEGIQYFGAGTRLSVL.